The present entry profiles one T cell receptor (beta chain) with its context. The data stem from a study of control samples from healthy donors and cancer patients. Libraries were prepared by immunoSEQ multiplex PCR; TCRdb keeps only in-frame clonotypes and omits some of them. The sample carries some 120,000 clones, approximately 91% recorded once. Germline assignment: CDR1 SGHNT and CDR2 YENEEA. This CDR3 has 16 residues. The V segment lost 0 bases and the J segment 2 bases; nucleotides outside the gene matches: 1. Sequencing input: blood. The V and J genes are TRBV11-3 and TRBJ2-2; 9 bases map to TRBD2. This clonotype was obtained from a man aged 45-60 years in good health. The CDR3 reads CASSLDSGGNTGELFF. DNA of the CDR3: TGTGCCAGCAGCTTAGATAGCGGGGGAAACACCGGGGAGCTGTTTTTT.